The 15 T cell receptor beta chains below come from one sample, sequenced in a study of T cells after yellow fever vaccination. TCRdb recomputed calls from the 5' RACE reads with MiXCR, one row per CDR3 protein. Counted here are nearly 550,000 distinct CDR3 sequences, 15% to 20% occurring once; the ten biggest clones make up approximately 15%. The specimen comprised PBMCs, sampled 15 days after the yellow fever booster vaccination. Every receptor here comes from a man aged 30 to 39 who received the YFV17D yellow fever vaccine.

This clonotype showed up just a few times. The chain links TRBV12-3 or TRBV12-4 to TRBJ2-1; TRBD2 is a possible D gene (6 bases). With 3 bases removed from V and 10 bases from J, the gap between germline ends came to 22 bases. The CDR3 totals 16 residues. CDR3 sequence: CASSFKGPQGGGEQFF. Written as DNA, the CDR3 is TGTGCCAGCAGTTTTAAAGGCCCTCAAGGTGGGGGGGAGCAGTTCTTC.

The V and J genes are TRBV7-2 and TRBJ1-4, with a weak D call TRBD1 (6 bases). The CDR3 contains 14 residues. Trimming cost V 5 bases and J 6 bases, with 13 bases left between them. Per the germline V gene, CDR1 is SGHTA and CDR2 is FQGNSA. The CDR3 bases are TGTGCCAGCAGCCCGGGACAACCCGATGAAAAACTGTTTTTT. The encoded protein is CASSPGQPDEKLFF.

This clonotype was seen a few times. This chain connects TRBV4-3 to TRBJ2-1; unclear D gene. V lost 4 bases and J 4 bases, leaving 8 bases between the germline ends. Germline V gives CDR1 LGHNA, CDR2 YSLEER. This CDR3 is built from 13 residues. The CDR3 sequence is CASSLERYNEQFF. The DNA of the CDR3 is TGCGCCAGCAGCCTGGAGAGGTACAATGAGCAGTTCTTC.

The rearrangement joins TRBV5-1 to TRBJ2-1, with a tentative D call TRBD2 (6 bases). The CDR3 length is 18 residues. Per the germline V gene, CDR1 is SGHRS and CDR2 is YFSETQ. Trimming pared 6 bases from V and 7 bases from J, leaving 29 bases between. The CDR3, as DNA: TGCGCCAGCACCGAGGATGCTTCTGGCACCCGGGAGAGAAATGAGCAGTTCTTC. Its translation: CASTEDASGTRERNEQFF.

This clonotype was observed a few times. The chain joins TRBV9 to TRBJ2-5; TRBD2 matches at 14 bases. Germline V gives CDR1 SGDLS, CDR2 YYNGEE. The CDR3 totals 14 residues. The ends lost 3 bases at V and 9 bases at J; junction bases unmatched: 4. The CDR3 region is CASSEGTSGRSQYF. CDR3 DNA sequence: TGTGCCAGCAGCGAAGGGACTAGCGGGAGATCCCAGTACTTC.

The chain links TRBV5-4 to TRBJ2-2; D ambiguous. Trimming took off 2 bases at V and 7 bases at J, with 12 bases between the two ends. Germline CDR1 is SGHNT and CDR2 is YYREEE (reference sequence). The CDR3 length is 14 residues. The chain's CDR3 is CASSFGSGSGELFF. The CDR3 nucleotides read TGTGCCAGCAGCTTTGGGTCCGGCAGCGGGGAGCTGTTTTTT.

This clonotype was picked up a small number of times. The chain is built from TRBV6-5 and TRBJ2-7; TRBD1 might be the D (6 bases). CDR1 and CDR2 from the germline V gene are MNHEY and SVGAGI. The CDR3 contains 14 residues. V was pared by 2 bases and J by 3 bases, with 11 bases between. CDR3 protein: CASSYLGQNYEQYF. The CDR3 DNA reads as TGTGCCAGCAGTTACCTTGGACAGAACTACGAGCAGTACTTC.

This clonotype has more than one count but fewer than ten. This chain uses TRBV12-3 or TRBV12-4 with TRBJ2-1; D call uncertain. The CDR3 sequence is 14 residues long. The V end was cut by 5 bases, the J end by 9 bases, with 17 bases between. CDR3 sequence reads: CASSPRLTEREQFF. The DNA of the CDR3 is TGTGCCAGCAGTCCCCGTCTTACAGAACGTGAGCAGTTCTTC.

DNA for the CDR3: TGTGCCAGCAGCCAAGAAGACAGGTCGGGCTCTGGAAACACCATATATTTT. Its translation is CASSQEDRSGSGNTIYF. J is TRBJ1-3 and V is TRBV4-2; possibly TRBD1 for D (6 bases). V lost 0 bases and J lost 0, with 12 bases in between. The length of the CDR3 is 17 residues. Germline loops: CDR1 LGHNA, CDR2 YNFKEQ.

This clonotype was found once. This chain connects TRBV6-6 to TRBJ2-7, with a weak D call TRBD1 (6 bases). Germline V CDR1 and CDR2: MNHNY, SVGAGI (reference sequence). This CDR3 has 13 residues. Trimming cost V 9 bases and J 3 bases, with 15 bases left between them. The CDR3 DNA is TGTGCCAGGGGAACAGGGTCCTACTACGAGCAGTACTTC. Protein: CARGTGSYYEQYF.

The chain employs TRBV12-3 or TRBV12-4 and TRBJ2-5; the D gene is possibly TRBD1 (6 bases). V was shortened by 5 bases and J by 4 bases, with 23 bases between the two germline ends. The CDR3 extends over 17 amino acids. The CDR3 bases are TGTGCCAGCAGTCTCACAGTGGACAGCTCCTGGGGAGAGACCCAGTACTTC. Translated, it gives CASSLTVDSSWGETQYF.

The table lists this clonotype with many counts. The rearrangement uses TRBV5-1 and TRBJ2-1; D gene ambiguous. Per germline, CDR1 SGHRS and CDR2 YFSETQ. The CDR3 consists of 15 residues. Trimming took off 0 bases at V and 1 base at J, with 8 bases between the two ends. The DNA for the CDR3 is TGCGCCAGCAGCTTGGGGCAGTATTCCTACAATGAGCAGTTCTTC. It yields the protein CASSLGQYSYNEQFF.

This clonotype was counted between two and nine times. V and J are TRBV7-9 and TRBJ2-5; perhaps D is TRBD1 or TRBD2 (5 bases each). The CDR3 is 15 residues long. Germline V gene lookup returns CDR1 SEHNR and CDR2 FQNEAQ (reference sequence). Trimming shortened V by 0 bases and J by 5 bases, and 13 bases separated the two germline ends. DNA of the CDR3: TGTGCCAGCAGCTTAGCGCAGGGACCCTCGGAGACCCAGTACTTC. Its translation is CASSLAQGPSETQYF.

This clonotype has a handful of counts. The V gene is TRBV6-5, the J gene TRBJ2-5; tentatively, D is TRBD1 (6 bases). The ends were cut back, 2 bases at V and 7 bases at J, with 17 bases in the middle. CDR3 length equals 15 residues. Germline V gene lookup returns CDR1 MNHEY and CDR2 SVGAGI. The DNA of the CDR3 is TGTGCCAGCAGTTACCCTTCCACAGGGTCAGGGACCCAGTACTTC. Protein sequence: CASSYPSTGSGTQYF.

In its sample, this clonotype was seen a few times. The gene calls are TRBV10-1 and TRBJ2-3; possibly TRBD1 for D (6 bases). Trimming stripped 0 bases from V and 1 base from J, with 11 bases between. The CDR3 totals 16 residues. CDR1 is WNHNN and CDR2 is SYGVQD in the germline V gene (reference sequence). The CDR3 region is CASSESRTARTDTQYF. Written as DNA, the CDR3 is TGCGCCAGCAGTGAGTCGAGGACAGCCCGCACAGATACGCAGTATTTT.